This T cell receptor beta chain was found in a study of blood T cell repertoires in COVID-19. In the study overall: The samples span acute and convalescent COVID-19 from the United States, Italy and Spain. The cDNA or gDNA used as material had been derived from T cells, B-cell-depleted T cells, or PBMCs.

In the original processing: Amplified reference gene primers provided the basis for estimating nucleated cell counts. TCRdb's table, derived via immunoSEQ multiplex PCR, lists solely in-frame clones and lacks some. That table supplies the V and J calls and clone size; D and trimming were determined from the DNA. The sample records around 25,000 clones, 70% to 90% being singletons. In germline, CDR1 is LGHNA, CDR2 YNFKEQ. J gave up 5 bases and V 3 bases, and 7 bases lay outside the gene matches. The CDR3 has 16 residues. This clone appeared once. V usage is TRBV4-2 and J usage is TRBJ1-6, with TRBD1 matching over 7 bases. This clonotype originated in an older man with acute or convalescent COVID-19. The specimen sequenced was peripheral blood. CDR3 sequence: CASSHNDRVHNSPLHF. The CDR3 DNA follows: TGTGCCAGCAGCCATAATGACAGGGTCCATAATTCACCCCTCCACTTT.